The next 21 T cell receptor beta chains were all read from a single sample in a study of blood T cell repertoires in COVID-19. Repertoires were generated with immunoSEQ multiplex PCR, while TCRdb's copy carries only in-frame clones and drops some. The table lists roughly 100,000 clones, 81% of them singletons. The sample was peripheral blood. The source of these receptors is a man aged 80 or over with acute or convalescent COVID-19.

This chain connects TRBV11-2 to TRBJ1-4, with TRBD1 matching 7 bases. V dropped 6 bases and J dropped 8; count of bases not matched to a gene: 6. There are 13 residues in the CDR3. CDR1 is SGHAT and CDR2 is FQNNGV in the germline V gene. The CDR3 DNA follows: TGTGCCAGCAGGAAAACAGGGGCCGAAAAACTGTTTTTT. As protein: CASRKTGAEKLFF.

This chain joins TRBV6-2 or TRBV6-3 and TRBJ2-1, with D perhaps matching TRBD2 (6 bases). V shed 4 bases and J shed 15 bases, with 19 bases lying between them. The germline V gene has CDR1 MNHEY and CDR2 SVGEGT. This CDR3 region has 13 residues. For the CDR3, the DNA is TGTGCCAGCAGTTCACTCCGACTAGTCCGAGCGTTCTTC. Protein sequence: CASSSLRLVRAFF.

CDR3 amino acids: CASSQLDRGYEKLFF. CDR3 bases: TGTGCCAGCAGCCAGTTGGACAGGGGATACGAAAAACTGTTTTTT. The rearrangement joins TRBV6-5 to TRBJ1-4, with 9 positions matching TRBD1. The V segment lost 6 bases and the J segment 8 bases; nucleotides outside the gene matches: 10. This CDR3 has 15 residues. Germline CDR1 MNHEY, CDR2 SVGAGI.

The chain carries TRBV11-2 and TRBJ1-2, with 10 positions matching TRBD1. The CDR3 is made up of 15 amino acids. Per the germline V gene, CDR1 is SGHAT and CDR2 is FQNNGV. Losses at the gene ends were 3 bases for V and 3 bases for J; bases not matched to a gene: 4. Written as DNA, the CDR3 is TGTGCCAGCAGCTTGTCCGGGACAGGGGACTATGGCTACACCTTC. It codes for CASSLSGTGDYGYTF. Full variable domain (outside the CDR3, taken from reference TRBV11-2 and TRBJ1-2): EAGVAQSPRYKIIEKRQSVAFWCNPISGHATLYWYQQILGQGPKLLIQFQNNGVVDDSQLPKDRFSAERLKGVDSTLKIQPAKLEDSAVYLCASSLSGTGDYGYTFGSGTRLTVV.

V gene TRBV20-1 combines with J gene TRBJ2-5, with 11 bases fitting TRBD2. J lost 2 bases, V lost 3 bases, and 5 bases had no gene match. This CDR3 contains 15 residues. Germline loops: CDR1 DFQATT, CDR2 SNEGSKA (reference sequence). Here the CDR3 DNA reads TGCAGTGCTAGTGATTTAGCGGGAGGGCAAGAGACCCAGTACTTC. This sequence encodes CSASDLAGGQETQYF.

The V and J genes are TRBV9 and TRBJ2-3; the D gene is possibly TRBD1 (6 bases). Trimming removed 0 bases from V and 5 bases from J, with 10 bases in between. Germline values: CDR1 SGDLS, CDR2 YYNGEE. The CDR3 has 14 amino acids. In DNA, the CDR3 is TGTGCCAGCAGCGTAGAATTAGGGGGAGATACGCAGTATTTT. Its protein product is CASSVELGGDTQYF.

This clone was seen only a few times. The rearrangement joins TRBV6-1 to TRBJ2-7, with 10 positions matching TRBD1. The CDR3 runs 14 residues. V lost 3 bases to trimming and J lost 4 bases; unmatched junction nucleotides: 3. Looked up from germline, CDR1 is MNHNS and CDR2 is SASEGT. The CDR3 nucleotides read TGTGCCAGCAGTGACCCGGGACAGGGGTACGAGCAGTACTTC. Amino acid sequence: CASSDPGQGYEQYF.

This clone occurred a few times. The gene calls are TRBV7-6 and TRBJ2-7, with 8 nucleotides matching TRBD1. Germline CDR1 SGHVS, CDR2 FNYEAQ. The J segment lost 3 bases and the V segment lost 5 bases, leaving 3 bases of the junction unmatched. The CDR3 runs 13 residues. The DNA for the CDR3 is TGTGCCAGCAGCCCAGGGGGCGGCTACGAGCAGTACTTC. Its translation is CASSPGGGYEQYF.

The CDR3, as DNA: TGTGCCAGCAGTGAACCCGGGAGCTCCTACAATGAGCAGTTCTTC. It is translated as CASSEPGSSYNEQFF. The chain is built from TRBV28 and TRBJ2-1, with D possibly TRBD2 on 6 matching bases. The CDR3 has 15 amino acids. The germline V and J ends were trimmed by 5 bases and 0 bases, with 11 bases remaining between them. Germline V lookup: CDR1 MDHEN, CDR2 SYDVKM.

The chain couples TRBV5-4 to TRBJ1-6; 7 bases map to TRBD1. The V gene end was trimmed by 5 bases and the J gene end by 5 bases; junction bases not matched to a gene: 4. The length of the CDR3 is 14 residues. CDR1 SGHNT and CDR2 YYREEE come from the germline V gene (reference sequence). The chain's CDR3 is CASSPGQHNSPLHF. Here the CDR3 DNA reads TGTGCCAGCAGTCCGGGACAGCATAATTCACCCCTCCACTTT.

The chain couples TRBV5-1 to TRBJ2-1; 7 bases are shared with TRBD1. CDR1 and CDR2 (germline): SGHRS, YFSETQ. The CDR3 runs to 17 residues. V shed 0 bases, J shed 0 bases, and the junction held 6 bases outside the gene matches. CDR3 DNA sequence: TGCGCCAGCAGCTTGGGAGGGGGCAAGAGCTCCTACAATGAGCAGTTCTTC. Translating it yields CASSLGGGKSSYNEQFF.

The rearrangement uses TRBV28 and TRBJ1-5, with 8 positions matching TRBD1. V dropped 5 bases and J dropped 7; count of bases not matched to a gene: 7. The CDR3 runs to 14 residues. Germline V gene data show CDR1 as MDHEN and CDR2 as SYDVKM. CDR3 region: CASSPTRGQQPQHF. The CDR3 DNA reads as TGTGCCAGCAGTCCTACCAGGGGGCAGCAGCCCCAGCATTTT.

Only a few counts were recorded for this clone. The chain combines TRBV10-1 with TRBJ2-3; TRBD2 agrees at 7 bases. Trimming cost V 7 bases and J 0 bases; bases outside gene matches: 4. CDR1 and CDR2 (germline): WNHNN, SYGVQD (reference sequence). The CDR3 runs to 14 residues. CDR3 DNA sequence: TGCGCCAGCAAGGGTAGCGGGAGCACAGATACGCAGTATTTT. Its translation is CASKGSGSTDTQYF.

This rearrangement joins TRBV20-1 to TRBJ2-5; D ambiguous. The ends were cut back, 1 base at V and 5 bases at J, with 5 bases in the middle. Germline loops: CDR1 DFQATT, CDR2 SNEGSKA (reference sequence). CDR3 size: 11 residues. This CDR3 reads CSARARETQYF. CDR3 bases: TGCAGTGCTAGAGCTAGGGAGACCCAGTACTTC.

The chain links TRBV3-1 (or the pseudogene TRBV3-2) to TRBJ2-5, with 9 bases identical to TRBD2. The J segment lost 5 bases and the V segment lost 4 bases, leaving 8 bases of the junction unmatched. This CDR3 is 15 amino acids long. CDR1 is LGHDT and CDR2 is YNNKEL in the germline V gene (reference sequence). The CDR3 coding sequence is TGTGCCAGCAGCCTACCCCGGACTAGCGCCGAGACCCAGTACTTC. Translating gives CASSLPRTSAETQYF.

The count of this clone is one. The chain has TRBV28 and TRBJ2-7; 10 bases align to TRBD1. This CDR3 contains 16 residues. The V and J ends lost 3 bases and 4 bases, in that order; junction bases with no gene match: 9. The germline V gene has CDR1 MDHEN and CDR2 SYDVKM. CDR3 protein: CASSFGAGTGEYEQYF. CDR3 DNA: TGTGCCAGCAGTTTTGGCGCCGGGACAGGGGAATACGAGCAGTACTTC.

The chain is built from TRBV3-1 (or the pseudogene TRBV3-2) and TRBJ1-1; 7 bases match TRBD1. V was pared by 2 bases and J by 0 bases, with 3 bases of the junction left unmatched. This CDR3 region has 15 residues. Germline V gives CDR1 LGHDT, CDR2 YNNKEL (reference sequence). In nucleotides, the CDR3 is TGTGCCAGCAGCCAATTGACAGGGATGAACACTGAAGCTTTCTTT. This codes for CASSQLTGMNTEAFF.

This clone was detected a few times. This chain connects TRBV14 to TRBJ2-1; 10 bases agree with TRBD1. Looked up from germline, CDR1 is SGHDN and CDR2 is FVKESK. The junction had 14 bases not matched to a gene; V was cut back by 0 bases and J by 15 bases. This CDR3 is built from 16 residues. The CDR3 here is CASSQDLRGQGTGRFF. Written as DNA, the CDR3 is TGTGCCAGCAGCCAAGACCTACGGGGACAGGGGACGGGGCGGTTCTTC.

The chain couples TRBV28 to TRBJ2-3; TRBD1 might be the D (5 bases). The V gene's germline CDR1 is MDHEN and CDR2 SYDVKM. Trimming removed 1 base from V and 0 bases from J, with 8 bases in between. The CDR3 totals 15 residues. CDR3 nucleotides: TGTGCCAGCAGTTTATTAGGGGATAGCACAGATACGCAGTATTTT. This gives the protein CASSLLGDSTDTQYF.

The rearrangement links TRBV11-1 to TRBJ2-1; 7 bases are shared with TRBD1. Germline V gene lookup returns CDR1 SGHAT and CDR2 FQDESV (reference sequence). Germline trimming cut 5 bases from V and 6 bases from J; bases unmatched to any gene: 7. This CDR3 comprises 14 residues. As DNA, the CDR3 is TGTGCCAGCAGCGTCGACAGGGTTCCCAATGAGCAGTTCTTC. Translation: CASSVDRVPNEQFF.

The J gene is TRBJ1-4, the V gene TRBV28; D might be TRBD1 (5 bases). In germline, CDR1 is MDHEN, CDR2 SYDVKM. The V gene lost 6 bases and the J gene lost 0 bases, with 23 bases spanning the gap. The CDR3 covers 19 residues. The CDR3 is CASRDRGPLAEATNEKLFF. The CDR3 nucleotides read TGTGCCAGCAGAGATAGGGGTCCATTGGCGGAAGCAACTAATGAAAAACTGTTTTTT.